The entry below gives a single T cell receptor (beta chain) sequence along with its context. This entry is derived from a study of control samples from healthy donors and cancer patients. V dropped 0 bases and J dropped 11 bases, with 9 bases sitting between them. This CDR3 contains 12 residues. CDR1 is SGHDT and CDR2 is YYEEEE in the germline V gene. The repertoire was sequenced with immunoSEQ multiplex PCR; TCRdb's copy has only in-frame clones and lacks some. The sample has about 230,000 clones; 82% are singletons. The receptor was isolated from an older woman with lung cancer. Source material: PBMCs. V usage is TRBV5-6 and J usage is TRBJ2-1; D unclear. The CDR3 here is CASSLGPGQQFF. CDR3 nucleotides: TGTGCCAGCAGCTTGGGGCCAGGTCAGCAGTTCTTC.